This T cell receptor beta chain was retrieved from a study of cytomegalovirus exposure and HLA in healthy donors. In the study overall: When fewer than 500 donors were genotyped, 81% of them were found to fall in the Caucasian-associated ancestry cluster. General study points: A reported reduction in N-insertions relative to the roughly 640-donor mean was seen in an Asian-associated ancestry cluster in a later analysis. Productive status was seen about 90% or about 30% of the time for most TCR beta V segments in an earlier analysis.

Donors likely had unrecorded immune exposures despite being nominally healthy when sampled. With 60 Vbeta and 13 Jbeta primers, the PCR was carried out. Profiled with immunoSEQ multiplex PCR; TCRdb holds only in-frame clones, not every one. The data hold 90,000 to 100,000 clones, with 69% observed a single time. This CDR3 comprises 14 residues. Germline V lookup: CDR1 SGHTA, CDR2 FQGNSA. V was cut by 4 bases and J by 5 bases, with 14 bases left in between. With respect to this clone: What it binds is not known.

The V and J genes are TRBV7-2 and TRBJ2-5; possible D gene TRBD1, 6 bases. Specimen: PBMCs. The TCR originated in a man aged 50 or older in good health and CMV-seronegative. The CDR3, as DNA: TGTGCCAGCAGCTCTCAGGGGCAGGGGGAGACCCAGTACTTC. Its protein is CASSSQGQGETQYF.